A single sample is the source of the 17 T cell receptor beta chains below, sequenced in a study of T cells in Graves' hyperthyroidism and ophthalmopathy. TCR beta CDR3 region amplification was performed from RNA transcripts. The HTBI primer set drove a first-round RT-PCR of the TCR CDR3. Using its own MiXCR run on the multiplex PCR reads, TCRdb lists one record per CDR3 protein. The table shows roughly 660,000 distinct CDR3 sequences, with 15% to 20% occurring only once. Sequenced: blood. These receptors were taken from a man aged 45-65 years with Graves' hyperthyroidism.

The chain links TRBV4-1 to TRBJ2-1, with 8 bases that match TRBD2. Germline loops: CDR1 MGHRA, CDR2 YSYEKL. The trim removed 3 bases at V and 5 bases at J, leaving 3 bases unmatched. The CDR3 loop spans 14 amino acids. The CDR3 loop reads CASSHAGGDNEQFF. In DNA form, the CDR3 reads TGCGCCAGCAGCCACGCCGGGGGGGACAATGAGCAGTTCTTC.

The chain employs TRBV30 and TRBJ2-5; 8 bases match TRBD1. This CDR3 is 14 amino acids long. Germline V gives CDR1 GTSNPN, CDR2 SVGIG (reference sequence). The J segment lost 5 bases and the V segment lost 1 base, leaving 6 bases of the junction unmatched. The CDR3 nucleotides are TGTGCCTGGAGTGATTGGACAGGGTTTGAGACCCAGTACTTC. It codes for CAWSDWTGFETQYF.

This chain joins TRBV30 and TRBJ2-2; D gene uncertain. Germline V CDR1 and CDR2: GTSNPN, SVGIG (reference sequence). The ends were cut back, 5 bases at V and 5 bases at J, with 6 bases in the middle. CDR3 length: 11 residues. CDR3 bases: TGTGCCTGGGGCGAGACCGGGGAGCTGTTTTTT. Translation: CAWGETGELFF. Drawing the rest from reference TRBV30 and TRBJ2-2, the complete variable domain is SQTIHQWPATLVQPVGSPLSLECTVEGTSNPNLYWYRQAAGRGLQLLFYSVGIGQISSEVPQNLSASRPQDRQFILSSKKLLLSDSGFYLCAWGETGELFFGEGSRLTVL.

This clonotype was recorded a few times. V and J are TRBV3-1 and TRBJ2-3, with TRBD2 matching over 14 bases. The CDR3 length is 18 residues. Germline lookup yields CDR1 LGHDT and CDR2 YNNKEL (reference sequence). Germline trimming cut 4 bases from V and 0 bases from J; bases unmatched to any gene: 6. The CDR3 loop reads CASSRSRTSGGSTDTQYF. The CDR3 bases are TGTGCCAGCAGCCGCTCACGGACTAGCGGGGGGAGCACAGATACGCAGTATTTT.

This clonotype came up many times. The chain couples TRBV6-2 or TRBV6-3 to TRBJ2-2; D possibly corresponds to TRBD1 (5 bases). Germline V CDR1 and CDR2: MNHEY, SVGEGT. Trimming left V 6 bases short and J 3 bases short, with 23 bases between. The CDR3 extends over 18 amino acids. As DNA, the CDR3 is TGTGCCAGCAGGGTCTTAGACAGCGCCCAACTCCACACCGGGGAGCTGTTTTTT. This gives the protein CASRVLDSAQLHTGELFF.

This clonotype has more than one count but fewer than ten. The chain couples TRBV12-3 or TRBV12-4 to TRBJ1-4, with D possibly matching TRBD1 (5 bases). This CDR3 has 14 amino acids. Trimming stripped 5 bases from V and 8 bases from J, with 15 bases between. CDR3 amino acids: CASSTEGRWEKLFF. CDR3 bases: TGTGCCAGCAGTACTGAGGGGAGGTGGGAAAAACTGTTTTTT.

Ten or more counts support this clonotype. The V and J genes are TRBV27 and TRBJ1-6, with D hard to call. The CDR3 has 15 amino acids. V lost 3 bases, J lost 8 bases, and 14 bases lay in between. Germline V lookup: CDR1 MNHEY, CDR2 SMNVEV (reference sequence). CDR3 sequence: CASSFRSPRDSPLHF. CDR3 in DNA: TGTGCCAGCAGTTTCCGTTCTCCAAGAGATTCACCCCTCCACTTT.

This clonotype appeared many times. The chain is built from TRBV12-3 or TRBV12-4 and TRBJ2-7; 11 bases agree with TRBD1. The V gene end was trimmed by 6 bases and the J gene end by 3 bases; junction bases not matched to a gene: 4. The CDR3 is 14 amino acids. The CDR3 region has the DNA TGTGCCAGCAGCCCGGACAGGGGGCTCTACGAGCAGTACTTC. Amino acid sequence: CASSPDRGLYEQYF.

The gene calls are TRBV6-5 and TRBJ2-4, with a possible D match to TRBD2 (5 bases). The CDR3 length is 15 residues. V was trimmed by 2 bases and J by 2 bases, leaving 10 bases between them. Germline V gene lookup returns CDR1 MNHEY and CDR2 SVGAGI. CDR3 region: CASSYERETKNIQYF. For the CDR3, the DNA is TGTGCCAGCAGTTACGAGAGGGAAACCAAAAACATTCAGTACTTC.

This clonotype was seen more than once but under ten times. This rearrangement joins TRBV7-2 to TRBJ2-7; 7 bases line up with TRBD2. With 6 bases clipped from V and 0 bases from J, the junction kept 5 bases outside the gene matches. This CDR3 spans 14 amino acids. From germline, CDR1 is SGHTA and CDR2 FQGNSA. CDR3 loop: CASRASGLSYEQYF. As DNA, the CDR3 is TGTGCCAGCAGGGCTAGCGGTCTCTCCTACGAGCAGTACTTC.

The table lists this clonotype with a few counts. CDR3 region: CASSPTGTGGTEAFF. The CDR3 bases are TGTGCCAGCAGCCCCACTGGGACAGGGGGGACTGAAGCTTTCTTT. The chain employs TRBV7-9 and TRBJ1-1; 11 positions match TRBD1. Germline V gene sequence: CDR1 SEHNR, CDR2 FQNEAQ (reference sequence). After removal of 5 bases from V and 5 bases from J, the junction contained 7 bases not matched to a gene. There are 15 residues in the CDR3.

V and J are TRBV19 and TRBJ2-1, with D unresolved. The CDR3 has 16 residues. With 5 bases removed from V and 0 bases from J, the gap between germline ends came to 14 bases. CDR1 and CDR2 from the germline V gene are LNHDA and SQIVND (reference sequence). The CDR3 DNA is TGTGCCAGTAGTGGCCCATTAGGGATCTCCTACAATGAGCAGTTCTTC. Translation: CASSGPLGISYNEQFF. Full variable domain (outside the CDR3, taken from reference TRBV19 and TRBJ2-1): DGGITQSPKYLFRKEGQNVTLSCEQNLNHDAMYWYRQDPGQGLRLIYYSQIVNDFQKGDIAEGYSVSREKKESFPLTVTSAQKNPTAFYLCASSGPLGISYNEQFFGPGTRLTVL.

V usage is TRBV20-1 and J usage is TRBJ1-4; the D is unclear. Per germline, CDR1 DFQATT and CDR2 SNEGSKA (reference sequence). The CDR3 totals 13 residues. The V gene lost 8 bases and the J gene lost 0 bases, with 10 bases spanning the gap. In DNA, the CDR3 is TGCAGTTTGTCCGGAGCAACTAATGAAAAACTGTTTTTT. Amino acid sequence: CSLSGATNEKLFF.

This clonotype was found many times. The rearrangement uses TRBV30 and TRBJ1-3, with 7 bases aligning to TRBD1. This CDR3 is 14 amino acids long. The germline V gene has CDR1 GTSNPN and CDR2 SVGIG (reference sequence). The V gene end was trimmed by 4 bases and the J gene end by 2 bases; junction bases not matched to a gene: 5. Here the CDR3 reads CAWTTGTPGNTIYF. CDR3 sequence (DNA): TGTGCCTGGACGACAGGGACTCCTGGAAACACCATATATTTT.

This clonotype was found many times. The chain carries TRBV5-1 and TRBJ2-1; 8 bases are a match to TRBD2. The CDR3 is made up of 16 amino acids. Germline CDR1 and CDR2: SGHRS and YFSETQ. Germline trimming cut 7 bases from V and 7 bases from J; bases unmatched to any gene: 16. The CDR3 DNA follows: TGCGCCAGCGCCCAGATCCGGGAGGGCGGAGAAAATGAGCAGTTCTTC. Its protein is CASAQIREGGENEQFF.

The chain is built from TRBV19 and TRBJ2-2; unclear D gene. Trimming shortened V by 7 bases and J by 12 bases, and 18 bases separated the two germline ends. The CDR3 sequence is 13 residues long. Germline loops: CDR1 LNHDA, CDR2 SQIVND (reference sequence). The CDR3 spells CASTKMAFGKLFF. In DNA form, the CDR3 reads TGTGCCAGTACCAAAATGGCGTTTGGGAAGCTGTTTTTT.

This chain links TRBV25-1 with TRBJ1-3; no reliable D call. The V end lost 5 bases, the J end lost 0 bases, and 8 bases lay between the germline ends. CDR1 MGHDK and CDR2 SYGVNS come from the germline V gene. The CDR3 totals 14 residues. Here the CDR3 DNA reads TGTGCCAGCAGTAGTACGTCCTCTGGAAACACCATATATTTT. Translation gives CASSSTSSGNTIYF. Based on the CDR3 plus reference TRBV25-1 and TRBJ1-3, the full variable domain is EADIYQTPRYLVIGTGKKITLECSQTMGHDKMYWYQQDPGMELHLIHYSYGVNSTEKGDLSSESTVSRIRTEHFPLTLESARPSHTSQYLCASSSTSSGNTIYFGEGSWLTVV.